These 14 T cell receptor beta chains originate from one sample sequenced in a study of shared clonotypes between healthy human individuals. Method: immunoSEQ multiplex PCR; TCRdb's copy keeps in-frame clones and lacks some. The sample has about 2.3 million clones; more than 85% are singletons. What was sequenced was naive CD4+ T cells from PBMCs. The subset: CD45RA+ positively selected. The origin of the receptors is a man in his late teens or twenties in good health. Some clones in this sample may be carry-over from other donors' samples.

This rearrangement joins TRBV4-1 to TRBJ2-7; 7 bases are shared with TRBD1. This CDR3 is 18 amino acids long. Looked up from germline, CDR1 is MGHRA and CDR2 is YSYEKL. Trimming cost V 3 bases and J 2 bases; bases outside gene matches: 16. The DNA for the CDR3 is TGCGCCAGCAGCCAGGGCCCCCGGTACACAGGGGATACCTACGAGCAGTACTTC. Translation: CASSQGPRYTGDTYEQYF.

The chain employs TRBV30 and TRBJ1-4; TRBD1 matches 8 bases. V was clipped by 5 bases and J by 7 bases; unmatched bases: 12. The length of the CDR3 is 15 residues. Germline V gene lookup returns CDR1 GTSNPN and CDR2 SVGIG (reference sequence). The CDR3 DNA reads TGTGCCTGGTCTCCCCCAGGGGGCTTAGGTGAAAAACTGTTTTTT. It yields the protein CAWSPPGGLGEKLFF.

This chain links TRBV7-9 with TRBJ2-7, with 12 bases lining up with TRBD2. Germline CDR1 SEHNR, CDR2 FQNEAQ (reference sequence). The CDR3 is 14 amino acids. V lost 5 bases and J lost 6; bases outside the gene matches: 5. CDR3: CASSKTGLAGEQYF. CDR3 DNA: TGTGCCAGCAGCAAGACGGGACTAGCGGGCGAGCAGTACTTC.

Worth noting for this clone: The same CDR3 is also encoded by other DNA sequences in this sample. The chain uses TRBV29-1 and TRBJ1-3; no reliable D call. The germline V gene encodes CDR1 SQVTM and CDR2 ANQGSEA. Trimming took 2 bases from V and 4 from J, leaving 3 bases between them. The CDR3 totals 11 residues. CDR3 nucleotide sequence: TGCAGCGTTGAATTAGGAAACACCATATATTTT. Translation: CSVELGNTIYF.

The chain joins TRBV5-4 to TRBJ1-4; unclear D gene. V dropped 0 bases and J dropped 10 bases, with 16 bases sitting between them. The CDR3 has 15 residues. CDR1 is SGHNT and CDR2 is YYREEE in the germline V gene (reference sequence). CDR3 nucleotides: TGTGCCAGCAGCTTGGATGCACAAGCTGGTGGAAAACTGTTTTTT. Translating it yields CASSLDAQAGGKLFF.

Regarding this clone: This specimen includes other DNA sequences encoding the same CDR3. The chain links TRBV10-3 to TRBJ1-1, with D perhaps matching TRBD1 (5 bases). Trimming took 6 bases from V and 0 from J, leaving 8 bases between them. Germline CDR1 ENHRY, CDR2 SYGVKD. CDR3 length equals 13 residues. The CDR3 region is CAIRTAMNTEAFF. The CDR3 DNA is TGTGCCATCAGGACAGCAATGAACACTGAAGCTTTCTTT.

The table lists this clone with a count of one. Here the CDR3 DNA reads TGTGCCACTCGCCAAAGACTAGCGGGAGAGCGCGAGCAGTACTTC. Translating it yields CATRQRLAGEREQYF. The chain carries TRBV19 and TRBJ2-7; TRBD2 matches at 12 bases. V trimming: 10 bases; J trimming: 6 bases; junction bases outside the gene matches: 13. The germline V gene encodes CDR1 LNHDA and CDR2 SQIVND (reference sequence). The CDR3 extends over 15 amino acids.

The chain carries TRBV11-2 and TRBJ1-1, with D perhaps matching TRBD1 (6 bases). The V and J ends lost 5 bases and 3 bases respectively, with 16 bases between them. CDR1 and CDR2 from the germline V gene are SGHAT and FQNNGV. The CDR3 length is 15 residues. CDR3 DNA sequence: TGTGCCAGCAGCCGCCTACAGGGAAGGTACACTGAAGCTTTCTTT. As protein: CASSRLQGRYTEAFF.

J is TRBJ2-3 and V is TRBV18; D uncertain. This CDR3 is 13 amino acids long. V was clipped by 5 bases and J by 3 bases, with 9 bases between them. Germline assignment: CDR1 KGHSH and CDR2 LQKENI. The CDR3 DNA sequence: TGTGCCAGCTCAGGAATGGTAACAGATACGCAGTATTTT. Translation: CASSGMVTDTQYF. Using reference TRBV18 and TRBJ2-3 for the parts outside the CDR3, the full variable domain is NAGVMQNPRHLVRRRGQEARLRCSPMKGHSHVYWYRQLPEEGLKFMVYLQKENIIDESGMPKERFSAEFPKEGPSILRIQQVVRGDSAAYFCASSGMVTDTQYFGPGTRLTVL.

V gene TRBV27 combines with J gene TRBJ2-7, with D unclear. V lost 6 bases to trimming and J lost 1 base, with 13 bases between them. Germline values: CDR1 MNHEY, CDR2 SMNVEV (reference sequence). This CDR3 has 14 amino acids. The DNA for the CDR3 is TGTGCCAGCAGCCCCCTCTCGAGGTCCTACGAGCAGTACTTC. Amino acids: CASSPLSRSYEQYF.

V is TRBV7-2 and J is TRBJ2-1, with D possibly being TRBD2 (6 bases). CDR1 is SGHTA, CDR2 FQGNSA, per germline. This CDR3 contains 13 residues. With 0 bases removed from V and 15 bases from J, the gap between germline ends came to 15 bases. CDR3 loop: CASSLARDSGGFF. In nucleotides, the CDR3 is TGTGCCAGCAGCTTAGCCCGGGACTCGGGCGGGTTCTTC. The whole variable domain, filled in from reference TRBV7-2 and TRBJ2-1, reads GAGVSQSPSNKVTEKGKDVELRCDPISGHTALYWYRQSLGQGLEFLIYFQGNSAPDKSGLPSDRFSAERTGGSVSTLTIQRTQQEDSAVYLCASSLARDSGGFFGPGTRLTVL.

The chain is built from TRBV7-2 and TRBJ2-4; 10 bases fit TRBD2. V was clipped by 0 bases and J by 8 bases; unmatched bases: 13. The CDR3 has 18 amino acids. Germline CDR1 reads SGHTA; CDR2 reads FQGNSA. CDR3 loop: CASSLALGSGRPRDIQYF. In DNA, the CDR3 is TGTGCCAGCAGCTTAGCCCTGGGTAGCGGGAGGCCCAGAGACATTCAGTACTTC.

This rearrangement joins TRBV19 to TRBJ2-5, with 8 bases identical to TRBD2. The CDR3 loop spans 15 amino acids. V lost 8 bases, J lost 4 bases, and 12 bases stayed unmatched. Germline CDR1 reads LNHDA; CDR2 reads SQIVND (reference sequence). The CDR3 DNA is TGTGCCAGTCTCGCCGGGAGGGCTGGTGGAGAGACCCAGTACTTC. It yields the protein CASLAGRAGGETQYF.

This sequence joins TRBV6-5 and TRBJ1-2, with 8 positions matching TRBD1. The germline gives CDR1 MNHEY, CDR2 SVGAGI. The CDR3 covers 16 residues. With V trimmed by 0 bases and J by 8 bases, 11 bases remained unmatched. This CDR3 reads CASSYSTQGAPRGYTF. CDR3 nucleotides: TGTGCCAGCAGTTACTCGACGCAGGGGGCGCCCCGAGGCTACACCTTC.